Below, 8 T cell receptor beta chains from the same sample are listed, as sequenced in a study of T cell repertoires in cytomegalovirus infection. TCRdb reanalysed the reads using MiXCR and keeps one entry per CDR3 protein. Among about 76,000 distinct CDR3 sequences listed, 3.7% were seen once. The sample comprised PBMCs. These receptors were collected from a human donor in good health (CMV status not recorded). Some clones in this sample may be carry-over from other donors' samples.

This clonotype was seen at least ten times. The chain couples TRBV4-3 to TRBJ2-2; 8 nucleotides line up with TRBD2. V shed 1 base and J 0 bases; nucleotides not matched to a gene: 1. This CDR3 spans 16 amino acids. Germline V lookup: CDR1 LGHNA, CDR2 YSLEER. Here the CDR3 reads CASSQVGGANTGELFF. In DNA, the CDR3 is TGCGCCAGCAGCCAAGTCGGGGGGGCGAACACCGGGGAGCTGTTTTTT.

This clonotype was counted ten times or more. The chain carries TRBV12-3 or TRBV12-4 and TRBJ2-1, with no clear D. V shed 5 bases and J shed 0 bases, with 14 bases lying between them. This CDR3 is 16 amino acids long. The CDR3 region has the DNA TGTGCCAGCAGTCCTCAACGGAGTATCTCCTACAATGAGCAGTTCTTC. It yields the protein CASSPQRSISYNEQFF.

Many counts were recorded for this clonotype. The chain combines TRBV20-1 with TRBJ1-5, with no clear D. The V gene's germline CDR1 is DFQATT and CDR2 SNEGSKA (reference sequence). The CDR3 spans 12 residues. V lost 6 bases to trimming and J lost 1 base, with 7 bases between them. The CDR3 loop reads CSAMDSNQPQHF. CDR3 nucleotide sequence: TGCAGTGCAATGGACAGCAATCAGCCCCAGCATTTT.

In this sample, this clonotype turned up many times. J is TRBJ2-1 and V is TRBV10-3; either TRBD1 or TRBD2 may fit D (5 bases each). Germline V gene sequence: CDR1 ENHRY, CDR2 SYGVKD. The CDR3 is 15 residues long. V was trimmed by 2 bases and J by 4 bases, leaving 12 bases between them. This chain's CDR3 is CAISETGTGYNEQFF. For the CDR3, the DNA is TGTGCCATCAGTGAGACCGGGACGGGGTACAATGAGCAGTTCTTC.

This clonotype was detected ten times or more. CDR3 bases: TGCGCCAGCAGCCAAGAGGCGGGCCGAAGGACTGAAGCTTTCTTT. This codes for CASSQEAGRRTEAFF. V gene TRBV4-1 combines with J gene TRBJ1-1; D is unresolved. This CDR3 comprises 15 residues. V was pared by 0 bases and J by 5 bases, with 13 bases between. Germline CDR1 MGHRA, CDR2 YSYEKL.

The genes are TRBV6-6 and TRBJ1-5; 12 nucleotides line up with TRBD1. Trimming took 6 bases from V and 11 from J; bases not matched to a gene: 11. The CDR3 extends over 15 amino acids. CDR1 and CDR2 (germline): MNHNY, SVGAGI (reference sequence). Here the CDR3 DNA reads TGTGCCAGCAGCCCTGGGACAGGGGGCCTCTCAACCCAGCATTTT. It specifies CASSPGTGGLSTQHF.

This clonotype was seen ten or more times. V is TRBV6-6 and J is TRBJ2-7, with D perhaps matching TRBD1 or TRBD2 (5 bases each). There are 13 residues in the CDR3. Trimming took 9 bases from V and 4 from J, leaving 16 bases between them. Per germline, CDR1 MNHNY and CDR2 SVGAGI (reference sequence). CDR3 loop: CASGTVGIYEQYF. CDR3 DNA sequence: TGTGCCAGTGGGACGGTGGGGATATACGAGCAGTACTTC.

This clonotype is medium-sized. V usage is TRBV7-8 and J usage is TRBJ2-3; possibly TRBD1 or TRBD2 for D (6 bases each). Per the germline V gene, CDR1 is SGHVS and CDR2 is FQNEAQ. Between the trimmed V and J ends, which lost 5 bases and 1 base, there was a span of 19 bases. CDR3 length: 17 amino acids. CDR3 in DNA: TGTGCCAGCAGCCCGGGACTGGACAGAGCCGGCACAGATACGCAGTATTTT. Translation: CASSPGLDRAGTDTQYF.